This passage covers 25 T cell receptor beta chains from one sample sequenced in a study of blood T cell repertoires in COVID-19. Produced via immunoSEQ multiplex PCR; TCRdb's table is partial and in-frame only. The sample holds some 320,000 clones, 75% to 85% seen once. The sequencing input was peripheral blood. The receptor source for this set is a human donor in a cohort sampled during active COVID-19.

The chain employs TRBV5-1 and TRBJ2-2; 7 nucleotides align to TRBD1. Trimming removed 6 bases from V and 4 bases from J; junction bases left unmatched: 3. Per germline, CDR1 SGHRS and CDR2 YFSETQ. CDR3 length equals 13 residues. The CDR3 reads CASTQGVTGELFF. For the CDR3, the DNA is TGCGCCAGCACCCAGGGGGTCACCGGGGAGCTGTTTTTT.

CDR3 nucleotides: TGTGCCAGCAGTTTATGGGGACAGGGTAATGAAAAACTGTTTTTT. Translation gives CASSLWGQGNEKLFF. The chain links TRBV27 to TRBJ1-4, with 9 bases identical to TRBD1. V lost 1 base to trimming and J lost 4 bases; unmatched junction nucleotides: 1. The CDR3 is 15 residues long. CDR1 is MNHEY, CDR2 SMNVEV, per germline (reference sequence).

This chain links TRBV30 with TRBJ1-5; 10 bases are a match to TRBD1. Trimming removed 3 bases from V and 2 bases from J; junction bases left unmatched: 16. Per the germline V gene, CDR1 is GTSNPN and CDR2 is SVGIG (reference sequence). The CDR3 runs 19 residues. CDR3 in amino acids: CAWREPGGQGGKRNQPQHF. The DNA of the CDR3 is TGTGCCTGGAGGGAACCGGGTGGACAGGGGGGGAAGCGCAATCAGCCCCAGCATTTT.

This sequence joins TRBV28 and TRBJ2-5, with TRBD2 identical over 8 bases. Germline V CDR1 and CDR2: MDHEN, SYDVKM. The CDR3 runs 14 residues. The ends lost 4 bases at V and 5 bases at J; junction bases unmatched: 6. The CDR3 DNA sequence: TGTGCCAGCAGTTCGGGGGGGCCTCGGGAGACCCAGTACTTC. It is translated as CASSSGGPRETQYF.

J is TRBJ2-1 and V is TRBV27; D not certain. CDR1 MNHEY and CDR2 SMNVEV come from the germline V gene (reference sequence). CDR3 size: 11 residues. Trimming took 6 bases from V and 8 from J, leaving 8 bases between them. CDR3 DNA: TGTGCCAGCAGAGACTGGGATGAGCAGTTCTTC. Translated: CASRDWDEQFF.

The genes are TRBV5-3 and TRBJ2-7; 8 nucleotides agree with TRBD1. TRBV5-3 is known as an ORF, though its function is uncertain. Germline trimming cut 4 bases from V and 4 bases from J; bases unmatched to any gene: 7. The CDR3 extends over 14 amino acids. CDR3: CARSTDRDVYEQYF. CDR3 bases: TGTGCCAGAAGCACGGACAGGGACGTATACGAGCAGTACTTC.

The CDR3 DNA is TGTGCCATCAGTCCGGGACAGGGCGTCAGCGAGCAGTACTTC. The encoded protein is CAISPGQGVSEQYF. The chain has TRBV10-3 and TRBJ2-7, with 9 nucleotides matching TRBD1. Losses at the gene ends were 5 bases for V and 6 bases for J; bases not matched to a gene: 8. Germline lookup yields CDR1 ENHRY and CDR2 SYGVKD. CDR3 length equals 14 residues.

V and J are TRBV7-2 and TRBJ2-7, with D possibly being TRBD2 (6 bases). Trimming pared 4 bases from V and 3 bases from J, leaving 10 bases between. The CDR3 contains 13 residues. Germline CDR1 reads SGHTA; CDR2 reads FQGNSA. The CDR3: CASSSGTLYEQYF. The DNA for the CDR3 is TGTGCCAGCAGCTCCGGGACTCTCTACGAGCAGTACTTC.

The chain combines TRBV10-3 with TRBJ2-2; 7 bases map to TRBD1. V was pared by 10 bases and J by 3 bases, with 2 bases of the junction left unmatched. CDR1 is ENHRY and CDR2 is SYGVKD in the germline V gene. The CDR3 consists of 12 residues. The CDR3 nucleotides read TGTGCCACCCAGGGGGACACCGGGGAGCTGTTTTTT. Its translation is CATQGDTGELFF.

This clone was picked up a small number of times. The chain links TRBV6-5 to TRBJ2-7; 9 positions agree with TRBD2. Germline-derived CDR1 and CDR2 are MNHEY and SVGAGI. J gave up 5 bases and V 4 bases, and 3 bases lay outside the gene matches. The CDR3 has 13 amino acids. CDR3: CASSFGLANEQYF. CDR3 coding DNA: TGTGCCAGCAGTTTCGGACTAGCGAACGAGCAGTACTTC.

This sequence joins TRBV10-3 and TRBJ2-1, with 10 bases fitting TRBD2. J gave up 6 bases and V 7 bases, and 9 bases lay outside the gene matches. This CDR3 contains 15 residues. Looked up from germline, CDR1 is ENHRY and CDR2 is SYGVKD. The CDR3 nucleotides read TGTGCCATCACGCGGAGTAGCGGGGGGATCAATGAGCAGTTCTTC. Translation: CAITRSSGGINEQFF.

This clone was found once. In DNA form, the CDR3 reads TGCGCCAGCAGCATGGGACTTGCAGAGAACGAGCAGTACTTC. Its protein product is CASSMGLAENEQYF. This sequence joins TRBV5-1 and TRBJ2-7; TRBD2 is a possible D gene (6 bases). V was trimmed by 4 bases and J by 5 bases, leaving 16 bases between them. Germline assignment: CDR1 SGHRS and CDR2 YFSETQ. CDR3 size: 14 residues.

The gene calls are TRBV19 and TRBJ1-2; D is undetermined. The CDR3 totals 15 residues. Trimming removed 1 base at V and 4 bases at J, with 13 bases between. Germline V CDR1 and CDR2: LNHDA, SQIVND (reference sequence). This chain's CDR3 is CASSIAQVLGYGYTF. CDR3 DNA sequence: TGTGCCAGTAGTATAGCCCAGGTCTTGGGCTATGGCTACACCTTC.

This chain uses TRBV9 with TRBJ2-2; maybe TRBD1 (5 bases). The CDR3 has 14 residues. CDR1 is SGDLS and CDR2 is YYNGEE in the germline V gene. Deletions cut 4 bases from V and 1 base from J, with 8 bases between. The CDR3 region is CASSTTGNTGELFF. CDR3 DNA: TGTGCCAGCAGCACAACAGGGAACACCGGGGAGCTGTTTTTT.

V is TRBV10-1 and J is TRBJ1-3; maybe TRBD1 (5 bases). This CDR3 contains 14 residues. The V and J ends lost 5 bases and 3 bases respectively, with 11 bases between them. The germline V gene encodes CDR1 WNHNN and CDR2 SYGVQD (reference sequence). CDR3 DNA: TGCGCCAGCAGTCCGGGACTGCTTGGAAACACCATATATTTT. Amino acid sequence: CASSPGLLGNTIYF.

This sequence joins TRBV5-6 and TRBJ1-1; D possibly corresponds to TRBD1 (6 bases). The CDR3 consists of 13 residues. V lost 4 bases and J 3 bases, leaving 10 bases between the germline ends. Germline loops: CDR1 SGHDT, CDR2 YYEEEE. The CDR3 is CASSLPGDTEAFF. Here the CDR3 DNA reads TGTGCCAGCAGCCTTCCAGGGGACACTGAAGCTTTCTTT. The full variable domain, completed using reference TRBV5-6 and TRBJ1-1, is DAGVTQSPTHLIKTRGQQVTLRCSPKSGHDTVSWYQQALGQGPQFIFQYYEEEERQRGNFPDRFSGHQFPNYSSELNVNALLLGDSALYLCASSLPGDTEAFFGQGTRLTVV.

The chain uses TRBV6-4 and TRBJ2-1; TRBD2 aligns across 7 bases. The V gene end was trimmed by 8 bases and the J gene end by 3 bases; junction bases not matched to a gene: 10. The germline gives CDR1 MRHNA, CDR2 SNTAGT. This CDR3 contains 15 residues. CDR3 sequence reads: CASSPMGGDYNEQFF. The DNA of the CDR3 is TGTGCCAGCTCCCCAATGGGGGGGGACTACAATGAGCAGTTCTTC.

The rearrangement joins TRBV29-1 to TRBJ2-7, with 11 bases lining up with TRBD2. Trimming cost V 1 base and J 3 bases; bases outside gene matches: 5. The V gene's germline CDR1 is SQVTM and CDR2 ANQGSEA. The CDR3 spans 15 residues. DNA for the CDR3: TGCAGCGTTGAAGTTAGCGGGGGGGCCCTCTACGAGCAGTACTTC. This codes for CSVEVSGGALYEQYF.

The rearrangement links TRBV24-1 to TRBJ2-5; the match to TRBD1 covers 8 bases. Trimming took 4 bases from V and 4 from J; bases not matched to a gene: 4. CDR1 and CDR2 (germline): KGHDR, SFDVKD. The CDR3 totals 14 residues. CDR3 sequence reads: CATSETGDGETQYF. The CDR3 nucleotides read TGTGCCACCAGTGAGACAGGGGACGGAGAGACCCAGTACTTC.

The chain joins TRBV21-1 to TRBJ2-2; whether TRBD2, the table's D call, matches the DNA was not checked. TRBV21-1 is labeled a pseudogene. CDR3 length: 16 residues. The CDR3 DNA sequence: TGTGCCAGCAGCAACATCGGCGGGGGGCAAACCGGGGAGCTGTTTTTT. This codes for CASSNIGGGQTGELFF.

The chain employs TRBV7-9 and TRBJ2-7; D is unclear. Per the germline V gene, CDR1 is SEHNR and CDR2 is FQNEAQ (reference sequence). This CDR3 spans 13 amino acids. Trimming removed 7 bases at V and 2 bases at J, with 12 bases between. The DNA for the CDR3 is TGTGCCAGCACCCCGAGGTCGGCCTACGAGCAGTACTTC. Amino acids: CASTPRSAYEQYF.

The rearrangement uses TRBV20-1 and TRBJ2-1, with unresolved D. There are 10 residues in the CDR3. Germline lookup yields CDR1 DFQATT and CDR2 SNEGSKA (reference sequence). The germline V and J ends were trimmed by 2 bases and 14 bases, with 10 bases remaining between them. The CDR3 bases are TGCAGTGCTAGATCTATCCGGGAGTTCTTC. The encoded protein is CSARSIREFF.

The rearrangement joins TRBV28 to TRBJ2-7; weak D call: TRBD1 (6 bases). The V end lost 2 bases, the J end lost 6 bases, and 11 bases lay between the germline ends. CDR1 is MDHEN, CDR2 SYDVKM, per germline. There are 13 residues in the CDR3. The chain's CDR3 is CASSLGGGREQYF. CDR3 bases: TGTGCCAGCAGTTTAGGGGGCGGTCGCGAGCAGTACTTC.

This clone was recorded once. Other DNA sequences from this sample encode an identical CDR3 as well. The chain uses TRBV3-1 (or the pseudogene TRBV3-2) and TRBJ1-5, with a tentative D call TRBD1 (5 bases). Trimming left V 2 bases short and J 4 bases short, with 12 bases between. The CDR3 extends over 15 amino acids. Germline V gives CDR1 LGHDT, CDR2 YNNKEL (reference sequence). Here the CDR3 reads CASSQQGAVNQPQHF. The CDR3 nucleotides read TGTGCCAGCAGCCAACAAGGGGCAGTAAATCAGCCCCAGCATTTT.

The V call is TRBV10-2, the J call TRBJ2-5; 9 bases match TRBD2. Germline CDR1 and CDR2: WSHSY and SAAADI. This CDR3 has 15 amino acids. The V gene end was trimmed by 6 bases and the J gene end by 1 base; junction bases not matched to a gene: 6. CDR3 DNA sequence: TGCGCCAGCAGACCCACAGCGGGGGGCCAAGAGACCCAGTACTTC. Protein product: CASRPTAGGQETQYF.